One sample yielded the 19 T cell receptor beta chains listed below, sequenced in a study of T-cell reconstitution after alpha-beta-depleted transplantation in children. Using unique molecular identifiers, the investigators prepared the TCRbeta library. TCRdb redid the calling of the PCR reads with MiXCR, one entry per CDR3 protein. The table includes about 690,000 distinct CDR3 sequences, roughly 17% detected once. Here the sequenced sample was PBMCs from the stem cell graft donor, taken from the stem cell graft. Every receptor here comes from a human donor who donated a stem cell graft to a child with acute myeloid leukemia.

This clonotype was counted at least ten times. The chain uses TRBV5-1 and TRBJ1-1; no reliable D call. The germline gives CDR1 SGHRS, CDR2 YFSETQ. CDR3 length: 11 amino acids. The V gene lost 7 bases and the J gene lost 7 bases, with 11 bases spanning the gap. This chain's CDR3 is CASGEEGEAFF. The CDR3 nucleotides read TGCGCCAGCGGGGAAGAAGGTGAAGCTTTCTTT.

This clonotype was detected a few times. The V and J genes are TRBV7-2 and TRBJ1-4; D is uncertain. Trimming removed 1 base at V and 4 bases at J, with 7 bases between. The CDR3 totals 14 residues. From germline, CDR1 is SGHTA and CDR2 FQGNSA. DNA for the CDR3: TGTGCCAGCAGCTTAGGGCGGATTAATGAAAAACTGTTTTTT. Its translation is CASSLGRINEKLFF.

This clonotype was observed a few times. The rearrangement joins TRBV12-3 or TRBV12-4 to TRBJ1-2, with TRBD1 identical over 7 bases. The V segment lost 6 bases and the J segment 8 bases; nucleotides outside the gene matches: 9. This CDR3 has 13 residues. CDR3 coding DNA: TGTGCCAGCAGGCCGACAGGGACCGGGGGCTACACCTTC. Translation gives CASRPTGTGGYTF.

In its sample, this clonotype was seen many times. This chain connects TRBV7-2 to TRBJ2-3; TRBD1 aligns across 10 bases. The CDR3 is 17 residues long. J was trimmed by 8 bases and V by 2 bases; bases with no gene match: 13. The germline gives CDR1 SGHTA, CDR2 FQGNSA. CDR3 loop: CASSLTGTGDNKGTQYF. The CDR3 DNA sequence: TGTGCCAGCAGCTTAACCGGGACAGGGGACAATAAGGGTACGCAGTATTTT.

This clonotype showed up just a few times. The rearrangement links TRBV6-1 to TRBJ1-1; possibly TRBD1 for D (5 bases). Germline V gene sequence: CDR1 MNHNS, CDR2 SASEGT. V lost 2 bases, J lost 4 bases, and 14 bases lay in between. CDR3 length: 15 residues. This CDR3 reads CASSEFPRGGTEAFF. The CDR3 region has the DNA TGTGCCAGCAGTGAATTCCCCCGGGGCGGCACTGAAGCTTTCTTT.

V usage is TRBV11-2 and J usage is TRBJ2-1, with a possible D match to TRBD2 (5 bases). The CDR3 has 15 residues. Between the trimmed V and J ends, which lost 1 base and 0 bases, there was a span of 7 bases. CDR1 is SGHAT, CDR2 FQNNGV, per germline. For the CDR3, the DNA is TGTGCCAGCAGCTTAGGGCGGGCCTCCTACAATGAGCAGTTCTTC. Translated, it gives CASSLGRASYNEQFF. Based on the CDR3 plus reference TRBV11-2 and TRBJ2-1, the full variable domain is EAGVAQSPRYKIIEKRQSVAFWCNPISGHATLYWYQQILGQGPKLLIQFQNNGVVDDSQLPKDRFSAERLKGVDSTLKIQPAKLEDSAVYLCASSLGRASYNEQFFGPGTRLTVL.

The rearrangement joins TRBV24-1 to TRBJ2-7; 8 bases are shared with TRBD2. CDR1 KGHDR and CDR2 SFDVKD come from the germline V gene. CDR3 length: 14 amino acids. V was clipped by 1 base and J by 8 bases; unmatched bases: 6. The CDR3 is CATSDFHAGGKQYF. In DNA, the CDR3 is TGTGCCACCAGTGATTTTCACGCGGGAGGAAAGCAGTACTTC.

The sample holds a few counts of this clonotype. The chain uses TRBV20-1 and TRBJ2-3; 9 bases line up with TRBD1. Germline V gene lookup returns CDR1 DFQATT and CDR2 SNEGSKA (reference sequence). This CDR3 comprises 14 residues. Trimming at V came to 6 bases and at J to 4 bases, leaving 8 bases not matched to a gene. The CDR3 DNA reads TGCAGTGCGAAGCCGGGACAGGGAGCAGATACGCAGTATTTT. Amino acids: CSAKPGQGADTQYF.

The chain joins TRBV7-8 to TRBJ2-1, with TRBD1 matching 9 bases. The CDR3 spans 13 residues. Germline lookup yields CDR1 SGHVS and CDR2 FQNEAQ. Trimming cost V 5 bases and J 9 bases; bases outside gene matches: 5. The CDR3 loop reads CASSLGTGCEQFF. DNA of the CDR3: TGTGCCAGCAGCCTGGGGACAGGGTGTGAGCAGTTCTTC.

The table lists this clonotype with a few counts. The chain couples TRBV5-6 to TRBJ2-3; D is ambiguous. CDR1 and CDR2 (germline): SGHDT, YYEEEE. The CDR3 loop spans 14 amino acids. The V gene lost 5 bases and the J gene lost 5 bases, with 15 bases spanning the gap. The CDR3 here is CASSARGVKDTQYF. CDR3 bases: TGTGCCAGCAGTGCCCGTGGGGTAAAAGATACGCAGTATTTT.

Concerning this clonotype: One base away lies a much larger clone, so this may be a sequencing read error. The CDR3 DNA reads TGCAGTGCTAGGACAGGGGCGGCTTCGGGAAACGCCATATATTTT. This codes for CSARTGAASGNAIYF. V is TRBV20-1 and J is TRBJ1-3, with TRBD1 matching over 8 bases. From germline, CDR1 is DFQATT and CDR2 SNEGSKA (reference sequence). The CDR3 has 15 amino acids.

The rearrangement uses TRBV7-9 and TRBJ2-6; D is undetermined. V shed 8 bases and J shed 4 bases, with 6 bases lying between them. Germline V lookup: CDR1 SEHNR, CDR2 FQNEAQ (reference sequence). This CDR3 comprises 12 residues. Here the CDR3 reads CASLGGANVLTF. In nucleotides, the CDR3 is TGTGCCAGCCTTGGGGGGGCCAACGTCCTGACTTTC.

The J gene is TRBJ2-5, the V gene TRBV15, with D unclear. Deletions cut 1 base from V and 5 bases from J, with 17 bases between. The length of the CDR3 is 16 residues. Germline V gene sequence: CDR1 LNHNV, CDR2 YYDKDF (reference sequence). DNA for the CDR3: TGTGCCACCAGCAGAGGGTTCGGACGCACCCGGGAGACCCAGTACTTC. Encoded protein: CATSRGFGRTRETQYF.

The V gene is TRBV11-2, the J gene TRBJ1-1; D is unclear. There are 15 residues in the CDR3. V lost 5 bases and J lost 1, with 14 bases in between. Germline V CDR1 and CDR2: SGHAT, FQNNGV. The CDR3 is CASSPDGPTNTEAFF. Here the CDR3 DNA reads TGTGCCAGCAGCCCGGATGGGCCAACGAACACTGAAGCTTTCTTT.

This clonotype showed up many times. The CDR3 spells CSARDRTRPTDTQYF. The CDR3 DNA reads as TGCAGTGCTAGAGATCGGACTAGACCCACAGATACGCAGTATTTT. The chain is built from TRBV20-1 and TRBJ2-3; TRBD2 agrees at 7 bases. The trim removed 0 bases at V and 2 bases at J, leaving 5 bases unmatched. CDR3 length: 15 residues. Germline-derived CDR1 and CDR2 are DFQATT and SNEGSKA (reference sequence).

The CDR3 spells CASRGGSTGNTEAFF. CDR3 nucleotides: TGTGCCAGCAGGGGGGGTAGCACAGGGAACACTGAAGCTTTCTTT. The chain joins TRBV7-2 to TRBJ1-1; tentatively, D is TRBD1 (5 bases). Trimming stripped 6 bases from V and 1 base from J, with 15 bases between. Germline V gives CDR1 SGHTA, CDR2 FQGNSA. The CDR3 has 15 residues.

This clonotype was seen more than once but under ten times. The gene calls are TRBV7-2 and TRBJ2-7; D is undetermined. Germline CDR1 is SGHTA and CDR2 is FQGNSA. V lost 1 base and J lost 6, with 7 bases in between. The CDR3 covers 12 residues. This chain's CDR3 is CASSLVSFEQYF. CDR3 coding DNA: TGTGCCAGCAGCTTAGTTAGCTTCGAGCAGTACTTC.

The CDR3, as DNA: TGCGCCAGCAGCTTGGTGACAGGGCCGGGGACTGAAGCTTTCTTT. Its translation: CASSLVTGPGTEAFF. The chain couples TRBV5-1 to TRBJ1-1; TRBD1 matches at 7 bases. V shed 0 bases and J 5 bases; nucleotides not matched to a gene: 7. The germline gives CDR1 SGHRS, CDR2 YFSETQ. The CDR3 covers 15 residues. Full variable domain (remainder filled in from reference TRBV5-1 and TRBJ1-1): KAGVTQTPRYLIKTRGQQVTLSCSPISGHRSVSWYQQTPGQGLQFLFEYFSETQRNKGNFPGRFSGRQFSNSRSEMNVSTLELGDSALYLCASSLVTGPGTEAFFGQGTRLTVV.

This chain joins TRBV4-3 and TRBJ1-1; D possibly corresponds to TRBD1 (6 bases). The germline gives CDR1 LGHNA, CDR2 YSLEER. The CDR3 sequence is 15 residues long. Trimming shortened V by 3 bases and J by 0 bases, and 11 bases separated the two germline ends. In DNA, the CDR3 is TGCGCCAGCAGCCAGCAGGGGACTCTGAACACTGAAGCTTTCTTT. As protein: CASSQQGTLNTEAFF.